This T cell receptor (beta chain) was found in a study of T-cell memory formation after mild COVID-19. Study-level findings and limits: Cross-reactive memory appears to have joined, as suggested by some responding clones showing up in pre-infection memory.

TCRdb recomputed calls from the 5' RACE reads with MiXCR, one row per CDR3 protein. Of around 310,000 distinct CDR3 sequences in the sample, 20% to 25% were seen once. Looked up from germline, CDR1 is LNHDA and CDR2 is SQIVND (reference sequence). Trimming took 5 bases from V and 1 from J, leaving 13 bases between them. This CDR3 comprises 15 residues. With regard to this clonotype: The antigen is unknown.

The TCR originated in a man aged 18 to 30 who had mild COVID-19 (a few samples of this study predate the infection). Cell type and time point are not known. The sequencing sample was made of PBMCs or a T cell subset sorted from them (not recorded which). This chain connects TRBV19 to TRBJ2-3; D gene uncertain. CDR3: CASSLYSLGTDTQYF. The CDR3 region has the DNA TGTGCCAGTAGTCTGTACTCCTTGGGCACAGATACGCAGTATTTT.